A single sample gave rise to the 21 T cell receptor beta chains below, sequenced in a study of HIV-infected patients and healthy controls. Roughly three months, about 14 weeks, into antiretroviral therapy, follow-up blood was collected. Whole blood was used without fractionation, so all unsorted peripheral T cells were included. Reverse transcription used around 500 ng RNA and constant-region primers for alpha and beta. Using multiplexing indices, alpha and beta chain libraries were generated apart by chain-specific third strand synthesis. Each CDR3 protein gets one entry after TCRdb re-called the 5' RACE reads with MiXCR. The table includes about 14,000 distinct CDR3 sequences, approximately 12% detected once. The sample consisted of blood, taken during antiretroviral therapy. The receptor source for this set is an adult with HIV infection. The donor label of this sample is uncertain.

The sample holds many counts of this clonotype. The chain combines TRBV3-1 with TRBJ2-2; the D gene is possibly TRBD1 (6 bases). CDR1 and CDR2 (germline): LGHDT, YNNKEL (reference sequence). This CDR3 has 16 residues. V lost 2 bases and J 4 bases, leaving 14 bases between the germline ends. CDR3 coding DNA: TGTGCCAGCAGCCAACCACAGGGTTCGGGCACCGGGGAGCTGTTTTTT. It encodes CASSQPQGSGTGELFF.

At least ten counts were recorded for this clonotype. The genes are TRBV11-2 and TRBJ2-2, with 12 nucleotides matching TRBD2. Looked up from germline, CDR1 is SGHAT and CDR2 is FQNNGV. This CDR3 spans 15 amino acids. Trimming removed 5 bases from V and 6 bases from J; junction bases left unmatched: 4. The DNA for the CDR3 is TGTGCCAGCAGCACCACTAGCGGGAGGTCCGGGGAGCTGTTTTTT. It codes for CASSTTSGRSGELFF.

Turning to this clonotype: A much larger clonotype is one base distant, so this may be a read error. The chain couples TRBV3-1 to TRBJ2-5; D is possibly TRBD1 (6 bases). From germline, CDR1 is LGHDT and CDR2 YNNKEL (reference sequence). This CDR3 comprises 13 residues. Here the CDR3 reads CASRSRGNETHYF. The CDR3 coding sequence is TGTGCCAGCAGGTCCAGGGGTAATGAGACCCATTACTTC.

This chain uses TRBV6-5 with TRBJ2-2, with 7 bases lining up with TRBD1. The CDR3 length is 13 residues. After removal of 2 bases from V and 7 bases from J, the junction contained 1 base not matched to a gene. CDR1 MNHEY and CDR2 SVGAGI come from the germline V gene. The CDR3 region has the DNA TGTGCCAGCAGTTACAGGGGGCTCGGGGAGCTGTTTTTT. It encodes CASSYRGLGELFF.

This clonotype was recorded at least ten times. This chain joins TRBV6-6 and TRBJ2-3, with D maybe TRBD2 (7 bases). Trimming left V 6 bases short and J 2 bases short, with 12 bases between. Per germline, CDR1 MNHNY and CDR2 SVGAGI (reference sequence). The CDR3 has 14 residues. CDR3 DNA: TGTGCCAGCAGCCCGGGGGGCGACACAGATACGCAGTATTTT. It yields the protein CASSPGGDTDTQYF.

This CDR3 is CASSLGDREDGELFF. Written as DNA, the CDR3 is TGCGCCAGCAGCTTGGGCGACAGGGAAGACGGGGAGCTGTTTTTT. The V and J genes are TRBV5-1 and TRBJ2-2; 7 nucleotides line up with TRBD1. CDR1 and CDR2 (germline): SGHRS, YFSETQ. The CDR3 extends over 15 amino acids. V trimming: 0 bases; J trimming: 7 bases; junction bases outside the gene matches: 6. Full variable domain (missing parts from reference TRBV5-1 and TRBJ2-2): KAGVTQTPRYLIKTRGQQVTLSCSPISGHRSVSWYQQTPGQGLQFLFEYFSETQRNKGNFPGRFSGRQFSNSRSEMNVSTLELGDSALYLCASSLGDREDGELFFGEGSRLTVL.

The CDR3 is CASSLSGTGGGKLFF. The CDR3 coding sequence is TGTGCCAGCAGTTTATCCGGGACAGGGGGCGGAAAACTGTTTTTT. This rearrangement joins TRBV28 to TRBJ1-4; 12 positions agree with TRBD1. The J segment lost 10 bases and the V segment lost 1 base, leaving 4 bases of the junction unmatched. This CDR3 is 15 amino acids long. Looked up from germline, CDR1 is MDHEN and CDR2 is SYDVKM.

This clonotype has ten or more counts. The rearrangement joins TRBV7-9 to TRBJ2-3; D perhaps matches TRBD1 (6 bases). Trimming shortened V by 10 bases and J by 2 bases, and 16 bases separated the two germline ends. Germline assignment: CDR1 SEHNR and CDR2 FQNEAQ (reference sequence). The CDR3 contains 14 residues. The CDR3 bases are TGTGCCACCTCGGACAGAACAAACACAGATACGCAGTATTTT. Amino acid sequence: CATSDRTNTDTQYF.

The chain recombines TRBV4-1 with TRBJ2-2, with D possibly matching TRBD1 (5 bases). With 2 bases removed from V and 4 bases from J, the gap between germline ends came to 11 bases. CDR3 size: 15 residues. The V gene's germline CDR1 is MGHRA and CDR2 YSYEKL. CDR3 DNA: TGCGCCAGCAGCCAAAACCAGGGTGGCACCGGGGAGCTGTTTTTT. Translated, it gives CASSQNQGGTGELFF.

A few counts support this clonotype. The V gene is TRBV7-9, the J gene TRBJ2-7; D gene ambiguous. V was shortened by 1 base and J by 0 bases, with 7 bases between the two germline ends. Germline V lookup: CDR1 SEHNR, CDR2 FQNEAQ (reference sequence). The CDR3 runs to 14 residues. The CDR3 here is CASSLGSYSYEQYF. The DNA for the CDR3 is TGTGCCAGCAGCTTAGGCAGTTACTCCTACGAGCAGTACTTC.

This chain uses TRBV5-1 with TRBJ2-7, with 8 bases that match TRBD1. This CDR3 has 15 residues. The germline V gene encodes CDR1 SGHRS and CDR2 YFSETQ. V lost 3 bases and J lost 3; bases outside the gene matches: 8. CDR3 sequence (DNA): TGCGCCAGCAGCTCCGTGACAGGGGTAATCTACGAGCAGTACTTC. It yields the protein CASSSVTGVIYEQYF.

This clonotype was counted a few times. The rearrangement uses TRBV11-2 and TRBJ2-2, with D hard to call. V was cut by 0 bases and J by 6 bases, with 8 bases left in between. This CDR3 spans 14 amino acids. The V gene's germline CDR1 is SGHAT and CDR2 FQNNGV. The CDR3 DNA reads TGTGCCAGCAGCTTAGAGACTGACTCCGGGGAGCTGTTTTTT. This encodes CASSLETDSGELFF. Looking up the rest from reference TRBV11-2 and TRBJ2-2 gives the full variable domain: EAGVAQSPRYKIIEKRQSVAFWCNPISGHATLYWYQQILGQGPKLLIQFQNNGVVDDSQLPKDRFSAERLKGVDSTLKIQPAKLEDSAVYLCASSLETDSGELFFGEGSRLTVL.

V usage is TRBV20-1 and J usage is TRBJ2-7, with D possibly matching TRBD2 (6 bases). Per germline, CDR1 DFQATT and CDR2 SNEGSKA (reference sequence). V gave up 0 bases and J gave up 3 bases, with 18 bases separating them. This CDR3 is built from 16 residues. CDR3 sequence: CSARDGGMGQNYEQYF. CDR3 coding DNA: TGCAGTGCTAGAGATGGAGGGATGGGGCAGAACTACGAGCAGTACTTC.

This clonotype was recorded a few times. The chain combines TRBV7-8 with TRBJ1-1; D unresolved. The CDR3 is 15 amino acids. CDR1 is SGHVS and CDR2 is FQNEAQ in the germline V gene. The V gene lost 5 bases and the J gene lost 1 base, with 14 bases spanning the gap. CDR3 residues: CASSPMYWPNTEAFF. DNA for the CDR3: TGTGCCAGCAGCCCAATGTACTGGCCGAACACTGAAGCTTTCTTT.

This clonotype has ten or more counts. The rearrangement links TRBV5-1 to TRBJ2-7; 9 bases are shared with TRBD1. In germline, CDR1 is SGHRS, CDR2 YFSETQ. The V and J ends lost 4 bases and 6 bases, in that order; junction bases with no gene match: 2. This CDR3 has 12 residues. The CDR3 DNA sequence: TGCGCCAGCAGCCCGACAGGGGGCGAGCAGTACTTC. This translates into CASSPTGGEQYF.

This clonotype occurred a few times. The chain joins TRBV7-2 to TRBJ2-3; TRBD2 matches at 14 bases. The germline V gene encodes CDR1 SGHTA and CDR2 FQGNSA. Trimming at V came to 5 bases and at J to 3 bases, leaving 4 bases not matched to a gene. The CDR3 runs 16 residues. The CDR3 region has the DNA TGTGCCAGCAGCCCTAGACTAGCGGGAGGGACAGATACGCAGTATTTT. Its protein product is CASSPRLAGGTDTQYF.

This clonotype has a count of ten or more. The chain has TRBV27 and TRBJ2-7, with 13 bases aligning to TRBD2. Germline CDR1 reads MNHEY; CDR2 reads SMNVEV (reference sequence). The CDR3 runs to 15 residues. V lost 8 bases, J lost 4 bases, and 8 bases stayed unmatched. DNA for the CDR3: TGTGCCAGCGCCGGGACTAGCGGGAAACCATACGAGCAGTACTTC. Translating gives CASAGTSGKPYEQYF.

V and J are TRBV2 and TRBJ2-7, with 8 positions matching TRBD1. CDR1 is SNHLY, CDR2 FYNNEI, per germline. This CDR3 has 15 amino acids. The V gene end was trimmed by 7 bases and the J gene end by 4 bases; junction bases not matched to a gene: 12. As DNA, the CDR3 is TGTGCCAGCAACCCGGAAGGCAGGGGGCATTACGAGCAGTACTTC. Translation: CASNPEGRGHYEQYF.

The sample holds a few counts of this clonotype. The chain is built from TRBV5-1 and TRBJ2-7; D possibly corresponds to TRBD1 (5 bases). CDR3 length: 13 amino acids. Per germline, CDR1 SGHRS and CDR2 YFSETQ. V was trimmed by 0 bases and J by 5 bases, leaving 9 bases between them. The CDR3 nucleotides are TGCGCCAGCAGCTTGGAGGGGTCCCACGAGCAGTACTTC. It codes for CASSLEGSHEQYF.

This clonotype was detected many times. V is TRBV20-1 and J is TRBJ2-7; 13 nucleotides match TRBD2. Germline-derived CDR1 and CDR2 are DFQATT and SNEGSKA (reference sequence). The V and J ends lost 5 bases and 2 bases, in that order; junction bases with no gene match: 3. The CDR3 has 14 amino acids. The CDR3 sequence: CSAGTSGVAYEQYF. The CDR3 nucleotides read TGCAGTGCTGGGACTAGCGGGGTGGCCTACGAGCAGTACTTC.

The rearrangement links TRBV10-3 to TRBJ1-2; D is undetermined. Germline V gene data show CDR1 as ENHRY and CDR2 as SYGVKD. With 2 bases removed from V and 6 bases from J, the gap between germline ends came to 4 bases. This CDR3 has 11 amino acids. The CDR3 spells CAISEGNGYTF. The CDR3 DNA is TGTGCCATCAGTGAGGGGAATGGCTACACCTTC.